The 30 T cell receptor beta chains in this list originate from one sample, sequenced in a study of regulatory T cells in long-lasting Graves disease listed by TCRdb under 2021. Reading the label with the study, this specimen's time point is: newly diagnosed GD, antithyroid drugs for less than 3 months. For both TCR sequencing and RNA sequencing, RNA was extracted from PBMCs in TRIzol. The library was prepared using multiplex PCR. The listed sequencing device is Illumina HiSeq 4000. CDR3 regions were amplified by Arm-PCR with iRepertoire HTBI primers to construct TCR beta libraries. TCRdb reprocessing: public reads trimmed at Q25 with fastp, clones called with MiXCR, in-frame beta chains kept. Every entry covers one CDR3 protein and lists the most common genes and DNA from its rows. The sample table lists about 400,000 distinct CDR3 sequences, about 15% of them with a count of one. Of the sample, 7.8% is held by the ten largest clones.

The data also belong to a second study, concerning T cells in Graves' hyperthyroidism and ophthalmopathy.

The specimen was peripheral blood mononuclear cells (PBMCs), collected at new diagnosis, from a patient treated with antithyroid drugs. These receptors all stem from a woman in her 40s with Graves disease. Donor details come from another sample of the same person, matched by shared clones.

The chain couples TRBV6-5 to TRBJ1-1; TRBD1 matches at 7 bases. Trimming at V came to 4 bases and at J to 3 bases, leaving 8 bases not matched to a gene. The germline V gene has CDR1 MNHEY and CDR2 SVGAGI. The CDR3 has 15 amino acids. CDR3 in amino acids: CASSFIPGGDTEAFF. Here the CDR3 DNA reads TGTGCCAGCAGTTTTATCCCAGGGGGGGACACTGAAGCTTTCTTT.

The chain is built from TRBV28 and TRBJ2-7, with unresolved D. Germline loops: CDR1 MDHEN, CDR2 SYDVKM. The V gene lost 5 bases and the J gene lost 0 bases, with 5 bases spanning the gap. The CDR3 is made up of 12 amino acids. This chain's CDR3 is CASSRHSYEQYF. CDR3 coding DNA: TGTGCCAGCAGTCGCCACTCCTACGAGCAGTACTTC.

This clonotype was recorded a few times. The chain carries TRBV15 and TRBJ2-7; D remains unclear. The CDR3 length is 14 residues. The germline gives CDR1 LNHNV, CDR2 YYDKDF (reference sequence). With 0 bases removed from V and 3 bases from J, the gap between germline ends came to 9 bases. CDR3 region: CATSRDIVGYEQYF. Written as DNA, the CDR3 is TGTGCCACCAGCAGAGATATAGTAGGCTACGAGCAGTACTTC.

V and J are TRBV24-1 and TRBJ2-1; possibly TRBD1 or TRBD2 for D (5 bases each). Germline V gives CDR1 KGHDR, CDR2 SFDVKD. This CDR3 is 17 amino acids long. V lost 1 base and J 5 bases, leaving 17 bases between the germline ends. The chain's CDR3 is CATSDFEGSATDNEQFF. CDR3 in DNA: TGTGCCACCAGTGATTTTGAGGGGTCCGCAACGGACAATGAGCAGTTCTTC.

This clonotype has at least ten counts. V usage is TRBV11-3 and J usage is TRBJ2-5; TRBD2 aligns across 14 bases. Germline V gene sequence: CDR1 SGHNT, CDR2 YENEEA. The CDR3 consists of 15 residues. The V segment lost 5 bases and the J segment 5 bases; nucleotides outside the gene matches: 4. The CDR3 sequence is CASSARLAGGETQYF. The CDR3 DNA reads TGTGCCAGCAGCGCCCGACTAGCGGGAGGGGAGACCCAGTACTTC.

This clonotype was recorded at least ten times. CDR3 residues: CASSPSTDTQYF. CDR3 bases: TGTGCCAGCAGCCCTAGCACAGATACGCAGTATTTT. V and J are TRBV18 and TRBJ2-3; D remains unclear. Germline CDR1 KGHSH, CDR2 LQKENI. V was clipped by 8 bases and J by 0 bases, with 6 bases between them. The CDR3 has 12 residues.

This clonotype was detected many times. The chain employs TRBV7-2 and TRBJ1-6; 8 bases match TRBD1. Trimming at V came to 2 bases and at J to 7 bases, leaving 13 bases not matched to a gene. Germline CDR1 and CDR2: SGHTA and FQGNSA. The CDR3 length is 18 residues. The CDR3: CASSLRPGQGVRNSPLHF. The CDR3, as DNA: TGTGCCAGCAGCTTAAGGCCCGGACAGGGCGTACGGAATTCACCCCTCCACTTT.

This clonotype has a count of ten or more. The chain recombines TRBV5-1 with TRBJ2-1; 8 bases are shared with TRBD2. CDR1 is SGHRS, CDR2 YFSETQ, per germline. V lost 1 base to trimming and J lost 8 bases; unmatched junction nucleotides: 5. This CDR3 region has 14 residues. CDR3 in amino acids: CASSLREGVDEQFF. The CDR3 DNA follows: TGCGCCAGCAGCTTGCGGGAGGGCGTTGATGAGCAGTTCTTC.

V gene TRBV12-3 or TRBV12-4 combines with J gene TRBJ2-7; tentative D call: TRBD1 (6 bases). Trimming removed 6 bases from V and 8 bases from J, with 17 bases in between. This CDR3 comprises 13 residues. The CDR3 region is CASRGAQIGKQYF. The CDR3 DNA reads as TGTGCCAGCAGGGGGGCGCAGATTGGTAAGCAGTACTTC.

This clonotype was observed a few times. A much larger clone is a single base away; this may be a read error. The chain combines TRBV12-3 or TRBV12-4 with TRBJ2-3; no definite D call. V dropped 2 bases and J dropped 2 bases, with 8 bases sitting between them. The CDR3 is made up of 14 amino acids. The CDR3 loop reads CASSLPSHTDTQYF. The CDR3 DNA sequence: TGTGCCAGCAGTTTACCATCACACACAGATACGCAGTATTTT.

The chain carries TRBV25-1 and TRBJ2-5; 9 bases map to TRBD1. V was clipped by 7 bases and J by 5 bases; unmatched bases: 8. This CDR3 is 14 amino acids long. Germline V CDR1 and CDR2: MGHDK, SYGVNS. CDR3 sequence: CASKRTGVWETQYF. CDR3 nucleotide sequence: TGTGCCAGCAAACGGACAGGGGTATGGGAGACCCAGTACTTC.

This clonotype was counted between two and nine times. The J gene is TRBJ1-6, the V gene TRBV12-3 or TRBV12-4, with 9 bases aligning to TRBD1. The V and J ends lost 7 bases and 15 bases, in that order; junction bases with no gene match: 13. This CDR3 contains 14 residues. CDR3 bases: TGTGCCAGCAAGACCGGGACAGGGTGGCATGGCCTCCACTTT. It specifies CASKTGTGWHGLHF.

This clonotype was recorded a few times. The J gene is TRBJ2-2, the V gene TRBV15; 10 bases match TRBD2. CDR1 and CDR2 from the germline V gene are LNHNV and YYDKDF (reference sequence). The CDR3 sequence is 18 residues long. Unmatched junction bases numbered 11, after V lost 0 bases and J lost 7 bases. The CDR3, as DNA: TGTGCCACCAGCAGAGATACGCTTGGGCTAGCGGGAGTCGGGGAGCTGTTTTTT. As protein: CATSRDTLGLAGVGELFF. Together with reference TRBV15 and TRBJ2-2, the CDR3 gives the full variable domain: DAMVIQNPRYQVTQFGKPVTLSCSQTLNHNVMYWYQQKSSQAPKLLFHYYDKDFNNEADTPDNFQSRRPNTSFCFLDIRSPGLGDTAMYLCATSRDTLGLAGVGELFFGEGSRLTVL.

The chain is built from TRBV19 and TRBJ2-5; TRBD2 matches at 8 bases. Unmatched junction bases numbered 7, after V lost 1 base and J lost 3 bases. The CDR3 sequence is 16 residues long. Germline loops: CDR1 LNHDA, CDR2 SQIVND (reference sequence). The CDR3 protein is CASSIGGSGAKETQYF. CDR3 in DNA: TGTGCCAGTAGTATAGGGGGTAGCGGGGCCAAAGAGACCCAGTACTTC.

The chain recombines TRBV5-1 with TRBJ2-5, with D perhaps assigned TRBD1 or TRBD2 (5 bases each). The CDR3 runs to 15 residues. Looked up from germline, CDR1 is SGHRS and CDR2 is YFSETQ. The V gene lost 0 bases and the J gene lost 1 base, with 10 bases spanning the gap. CDR3 bases: TGCGCCAGCAGCTTGGCCCGTGGGGGCCAAGAGACCCAGTACTTC. It specifies CASSLARGGQETQYF. Combining the CDR3 with reference TRBV5-1 and TRBJ2-5 gives the whole variable domain KAGVTQTPRYLIKTRGQQVTLSCSPISGHRSVSWYQQTPGQGLQFLFEYFSETQRNKGNFPGRFSGRQFSNSRSEMNVSTLELGDSALYLCASSLARGGQETQYFGPGTRLLVL.

The sample holds a few counts of this clonotype. The chain is built from TRBV9 and TRBJ2-3, with TRBD2 identical over 10 bases. Trimming removed 0 bases from V and 1 base from J; junction bases left unmatched: 11. Per germline, CDR1 SGDLS and CDR2 YYNGEE. This CDR3 has 19 residues. This chain's CDR3 is CASSVATSASGRGTDTQYF. The DNA of the CDR3 is TGTGCCAGCAGCGTAGCTACTAGTGCTAGCGGGAGAGGCACAGATACGCAGTATTTT.

The sample holds a few counts of this clonotype. J is TRBJ2-7 and V is TRBV5-4; D may be TRBD1 (6 bases). Between the trimmed V and J ends, which lost 4 bases and 0 bases, there was a span of 14 bases. Germline V gene sequence: CDR1 SGHNT, CDR2 YYREEE (reference sequence). This CDR3 region has 15 residues. The CDR3 nucleotides read TGTGCCAGCAGCCGCGGACAGATCAGCTCCTACGAGCAGTACTTC. Residues: CASSRGQISSYEQYF.

This clonotype was seen at least ten times. The chain couples TRBV28 to TRBJ2-1, with a weak D call TRBD2 (5 bases). V lost 9 bases and J 3 bases, leaving 12 bases between the germline ends. Germline values: CDR1 MDHEN, CDR2 SYDVKM. CDR3 length equals 13 residues. The CDR3 spells CASTSLVYNEQFF. CDR3 coding DNA: TGTGCCAGTACTAGTCTTGTCTACAATGAGCAGTTCTTC.

This clonotype was observed at least ten times. The chain has TRBV2 and TRBJ1-1, with 10 bases that match TRBD1. CDR1 is SNHLY, CDR2 FYNNEI, per germline. This CDR3 has 14 amino acids. J gave up 4 bases and V 7 bases, and 6 bases lay outside the gene matches. The CDR3 DNA reads as TGTGCCAGCATAATGGACAGGGGGTTCACTGAAGCTTTCTTT. Protein: CASIMDRGFTEAFF.

This clonotype was seen at least ten times. The chain links TRBV3-1 to TRBJ2-7; D gene ambiguous. The CDR3 is made up of 15 amino acids. The V gene lost 1 base and the J gene lost 0 bases, with 10 bases spanning the gap. Germline CDR1 is LGHDT and CDR2 is YNNKEL (reference sequence). The DNA for the CDR3 is TGTGCCAGCAGCCAAGCCCCAGACGGCTCCTACGAGCAGTACTTC. Translating gives CASSQAPDGSYEQYF.

In its sample, this clonotype was seen many times. The chain uses TRBV5-1 and TRBJ1-2; 10 bases map to TRBD1. There are 15 residues in the CDR3. V was clipped by 4 bases and J by 2 bases; unmatched bases: 5. Germline CDR1 SGHRS, CDR2 YFSETQ. The CDR3 bases are TGCGCCAGCAGCCCCGGACAGGGGGTCAACTATGGCTACACCTTC. This translates into CASSPGQGVNYGYTF.

This clonotype was found many times. A much larger clone differs from this one at a single base, so this may be a read error. The V call is TRBV27, the J call TRBJ2-7, with D uncertain. The germline V gene encodes CDR1 MNHEY and CDR2 SMNVEV (reference sequence). The CDR3 has 12 amino acids. Trimming removed 1 base from V and 5 bases from J, with 6 bases in between. The CDR3 protein is CASSLLGNEQYF. CDR3 DNA: TGTGCCAGCAGTTTATTGGGTAACGAGCAGTACTTC.

This sequence joins TRBV28 and TRBJ1-5; possible D gene TRBD1, 6 bases. Per germline, CDR1 MDHEN and CDR2 SYDVKM. The CDR3 is 14 residues long. V was clipped by 3 bases and J by 7 bases, with 13 bases between them. This CDR3 reads CASSFSGGVQPQHF. CDR3 nucleotide sequence: TGTGCCAGCAGTTTCTCTGGGGGCGTCCAGCCCCAGCATTTT.

At least ten counts were recorded for this clonotype. CDR3 sequence: CSPCRERADTQYF. For the CDR3, the DNA is TGCAGCCCATGTCGGGAGAGGGCAGATACGCAGTATTTT. The V and J genes are TRBV29-1 and TRBJ2-3, with D maybe TRBD2 (6 bases). Germline CDR1 SQVTM, CDR2 ANQGSEA. With 8 bases removed from V and 4 bases from J, the gap between germline ends came to 16 bases. The CDR3 has 13 residues.

Ten or more counts support this clonotype. The junction shows a germline mismatch at one end, possibly a read error. V is TRBV7-7 and J is TRBJ2-1, with 9 positions matching TRBD2. This CDR3 has 15 residues. Germline CDR1 and CDR2: SSHAT and FNYEAQ (reference sequence). CDR3 nucleotide sequence: TGTGCTAGCAGCTTGAGACTAGCGGCGAACAATGAGCAGTTCTTC. This sequence encodes CASSLRLAANNEQFF.

The chain recombines TRBV6-2 or TRBV6-3 with TRBJ2-7; TRBD2 agrees at 10 bases. CDR1 MNHEY and CDR2 SVGEGT come from the germline V gene. J lost 2 bases, V lost 6 bases, and 4 bases had no gene match. The CDR3 length is 14 residues. The CDR3 loop reads CASRWTSGPYEQYF. Written as DNA, the CDR3 is TGTGCCAGCAGGTGGACTAGCGGACCCTACGAGCAGTACTTC.

The chain couples TRBV2 to TRBJ2-7; tentatively, D is TRBD1 or TRBD2 (5 bases each). The germline gives CDR1 SNHLY, CDR2 FYNNEI. This CDR3 has 15 amino acids. Trimming removed 6 bases at V and 1 base at J, with 16 bases between. CDR3 loop: CASSLMGTKSYEQYF. DNA of the CDR3: TGTGCCAGCAGCTTAATGGGGACGAAATCCTACGAGCAGTACTTC.

This clonotype was detected many times. The gene calls are TRBV6-1 and TRBJ2-1; 9 nucleotides match TRBD2. The CDR3 totals 16 residues. Germline CDR1 is MNHNS and CDR2 is SASEGT. V shed 8 bases and J 6 bases; nucleotides not matched to a gene: 14. The CDR3 loop is CASPRPSGGTINEQFF. CDR3 nucleotide sequence: TGTGCCAGCCCAAGACCGAGCGGGGGGACCATCAATGAGCAGTTCTTC.

This clonotype was seen repeatedly, ten times or more. V gene TRBV19 combines with J gene TRBJ2-1, with D unresolved. The V end was cut by 1 base, the J end by 4 bases, with 8 bases between. The CDR3 runs 14 residues. Per the germline V gene, CDR1 is LNHDA and CDR2 is SQIVND (reference sequence). CDR3 residues: CASSIVADYNEQFF. Here the CDR3 DNA reads TGTGCCAGTAGTATAGTTGCAGATTACAATGAGCAGTTCTTC.

This clonotype was recorded at least ten times. This chain uses TRBV30 with TRBJ2-5; 9 nucleotides match TRBD2. Germline CDR1 and CDR2: GTSNPN and SVGIG (reference sequence). The CDR3 sequence is 13 residues long. V shed 4 bases and J 12 bases; nucleotides not matched to a gene: 12. In nucleotides, the CDR3 is TGTGCCTGGACCCCGCCGGGACTAGCCCTGGAGTACTTC. It specifies CAWTPPGLALEYF.